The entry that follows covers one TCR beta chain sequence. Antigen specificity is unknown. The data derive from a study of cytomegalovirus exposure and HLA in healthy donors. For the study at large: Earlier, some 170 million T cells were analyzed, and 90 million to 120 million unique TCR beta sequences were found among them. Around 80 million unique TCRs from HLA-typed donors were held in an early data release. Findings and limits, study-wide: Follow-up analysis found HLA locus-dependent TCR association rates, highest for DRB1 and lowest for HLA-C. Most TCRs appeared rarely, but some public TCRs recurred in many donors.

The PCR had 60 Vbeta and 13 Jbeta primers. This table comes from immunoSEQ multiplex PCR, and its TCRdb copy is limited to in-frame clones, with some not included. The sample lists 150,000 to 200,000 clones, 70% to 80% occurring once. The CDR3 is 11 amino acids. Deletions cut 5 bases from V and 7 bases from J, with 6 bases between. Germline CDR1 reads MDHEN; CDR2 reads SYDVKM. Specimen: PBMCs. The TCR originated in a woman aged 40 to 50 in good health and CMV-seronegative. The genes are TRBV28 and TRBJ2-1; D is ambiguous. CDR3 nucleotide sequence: TGTGCCAGCAGTCCCCGTAATGAGCAGTTCTTC. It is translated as CASSPRNEQFF.